A single sample is the source of the 10 T cell receptor beta chains below, sequenced in a study of molecular identifiers for immune sequencing clone quantification (dated by TCRdb to about 2018). The library was obtained by PCR. TCRdb lists the instrument as NextSeq 500. TCRdb reworked the public reads: Q25 trimming with fastp, MiXCR clone assembly, productive beta chains retained. CDR3 protein duplicates are merged, each entry listing the most common genes and DNA. The table for this sample lists about 510,000 distinct CDR3 sequences; 25% of them were counted only once. Of the sample, over 0.6% falls within the top ten clones. Sequenced input: naive CD8+ T cells from blood, with Jurkat cell RNA spiked in. Explained via the paper, the cell subset or site label denotes: FACS-sorted CD8+CD4-CCR7+CD45RA+ naive T cells. Every receptor here comes from a human donor in good health. Some libraries in this study had Jurkat cell RNA spiked in.

This clonotype was seen more than once but under ten times. The rearrangement uses TRBV30 and TRBJ2-7, with D perhaps TRBD2 (5 bases). There are 13 residues in the CDR3. Trimming left V 5 bases short and J 0 bases short, with 11 bases between. Germline CDR1 GTSNPN, CDR2 SVGIG (reference sequence). The CDR3: CAWGPTSSYEQYF. The CDR3 DNA sequence: TGTGCCTGGGGACCTACTAGCTCCTACGAGCAGTACTTC.

This clonotype was detected many times. The J gene is TRBJ2-3, the V gene TRBV20-1, with TRBD2 identical over 11 bases. The CDR3 consists of 16 residues. J was trimmed by 2 bases and V by 3 bases; bases with no gene match: 7. CDR1 DFQATT and CDR2 SNEGSKA come from the germline V gene (reference sequence). CDR3 DNA sequence: TGCAGTGCTAGTACTAGCGGGAGTCGGTACACAGATACGCAGTATTTT. Translated, it gives CSASTSGSRYTDTQYF.

The chain has TRBV5-6 and TRBJ2-7; tentative D call: TRBD1 (6 bases). Germline CDR1 reads SGHDT; CDR2 reads YYEEEE. The CDR3 totals 14 residues. Deletions cut 0 bases from V and 4 bases from J, with 11 bases between. For the CDR3, the DNA is TGTGCCAGCAGCTTGGAGGCCAGGGGTTACGAGCAGTACTTC. Protein: CASSLEARGYEQYF. The full variable domain, in which reference TRBV5-6 and TRBJ2-7 provide the parts outside the CDR3, is DAGVTQSPTHLIKTRGQQVTLRCSPKSGHDTVSWYQQALGQGPQFIFQYYEEEERQRGNFPDRFSGHQFPNYSSELNVNALLLGDSALYLCASSLEARGYEQYFGPGTRLTVT.

Points on this clonotype: Sequence at one end of the junction differs from germline and may be a read error. The chain recombines TRBV5-3 with TRBJ1-4, with 9 bases that match TRBD1. Being an ORF, TRBV5-3 has a function that is uncertain. CDR3 size: 16 residues. In DNA form, the CDR3 reads TGTGCCAGCAGCTTGTTACAGGGGGCAGCTAATGAAAAACTGTTTTTT. It is translated as CASSLLQGAANEKLFF.

Comment on this clonotype: This sequence may be a read error, since a much larger clone differs from it by one base. This chain's CDR3 is CASSEDRSHPPLHF. The CDR3 nucleotides read TGTGCCAGCAGTGAGGACAGGAGCCACCCACCCCTCCACTTT. The chain uses TRBV6-2 or TRBV6-3 and TRBJ1-6; 7 nucleotides align to TRBD1. In germline, CDR1 is MNHEY, CDR2 SVGEGT. Germline trimming cut 5 bases from V and 11 bases from J; bases unmatched to any gene: 9. The CDR3 sequence is 14 residues long.

This chain joins TRBV13 and TRBJ2-1, with TRBD2 identical over 9 bases. V lost 5 bases to trimming and J lost 7 bases; unmatched junction nucleotides: 12. Germline loops: CDR1 PRHDT, CDR2 FYEKMQ (reference sequence). The CDR3 has 16 amino acids. The CDR3 region is CASSALMASGTNEQFF. The CDR3 nucleotides are TGTGCCAGCAGCGCCTTGATGGCTAGCGGGACTAATGAGCAGTTCTTC. Filled out from reference TRBV13 and TRBJ2-1, the complete variable domain reads AAGVIQSPRHLIKEKRETATLKCYPIPRHDTVYWYQQGPGQDPQFLISFYEKMQSDKGSIPDRFSAQQFSDYHSELNMSSLELGDSALYFCASSALMASGTNEQFFGPGTRLTVL.

This clonotype was observed a handful of times. The chain employs TRBV4-2 and TRBJ1-2; D call uncertain. In germline, CDR1 is LGHNA, CDR2 YNFKEQ. The CDR3 contains 14 residues. V lost 0 bases and J lost 9, with 14 bases in between. CDR3 region: CASSQETGADSYTF. CDR3 coding DNA: TGTGCCAGCAGCCAAGAAACGGGTGCGGATAGCTACACCTTC.

Many counts were recorded for this clonotype. The rearrangement uses TRBV4-3 and TRBJ2-7, with D hard to call. Per the germline V gene, CDR1 is LGHNA and CDR2 is YSLEER. The CDR3 is 14 amino acids. Deletions cut 4 bases from V and 6 bases from J, with 16 bases between. The CDR3 loop is CASSPRWPESEQYF. The CDR3 DNA follows: TGCGCCAGCAGCCCCAGGTGGCCGGAGTCCGAGCAGTACTTC.

This clonotype has at least ten counts. The rearrangement links TRBV15 to TRBJ2-7; 7 nucleotides line up with TRBD1. The junction had 4 bases not matched to a gene; V was cut back by 4 bases and J by 4 bases. Germline CDR1 is LNHNV and CDR2 is YYDKDF (reference sequence). The CDR3 is 13 residues long. The CDR3: CATSTDREYEQYF. The CDR3 DNA reads as TGTGCCACCAGCACCGACAGGGAATACGAGCAGTACTTC.

The CDR3 DNA reads TGTGCCAGCAGCCCCCTCTTCCAAGGAGATACGCAGTATTTT. This translates into CASSPLFQGDTQYF. V usage is TRBV5-8 and J usage is TRBJ2-3; D is undetermined. CDR1 and CDR2 (germline): SGHTS, YDEGEE. This CDR3 contains 14 residues. Trimming shortened V by 4 bases and J by 5 bases, and 14 bases separated the two germline ends. The whole variable domain, filled in from reference TRBV5-8 and TRBJ2-3, reads EAGVTQSPTHLIKTRGQQATLRCSPISGHTSVYWYQQALGLGLQFLLWYDEGEERNRGNFPPRFSGRQFPNYSSELNVNALELEDSALYLCASSPLFQGDTQYFGPGTRLTVL.